The rows below give T cell receptor beta chains drawn from one sample of a study of CD8+ T cells in alopecia areata. Using immunoSEQ multiplex PCR, the repertoire was profiled, and TCRdb retains in-frame clones only, with some absent. The sample includes 160,000 or so clones, less than 70% seen only once; the top ten take approximately 0.91%. The source material was CD4+ T cells sorted from blood, sampled at week 4, from a patient treated with tofacitinib. The receptors here all came from a human donor with alopecia areata. CDR3s leave out the opening cysteine and the closing phenylalanine or tryptophan.

J: TRBJ1-1; V: TRBV2; CDR3: ASTAQGQGFEAF
J: TRBJ2-1; V: TRBV29-1; CDR3: SVGGLEQF
J: TRBJ1-5; V: TRBV30; CDR3: AWSVKQPNQPQH
J: TRBJ2-1; V: TRBV29-1; CDR3: SVEGITDTYNEQF
J: TRBJ1-6; V: TRBV5-1; CDR3: ASSPAGSFPSPLH
J: TRBJ1-4; V: TRBV29-1; CDR3: SVELQSNEKLF
J: TRBJ1-5; V: TRBV19; CDR3: ASRSDNQPQH
J: TRBJ2-3; V: TRBV5-1; CDR3: ASSLEASGGLSTDTQY
J: TRBJ2-5; V: TRBV7-9; CDR3: ASSLYGETQY
J: TRBJ2-5; V: TRBV7-3; CDR3: ASSGGSGETQY
J: TRBJ1-6; V: TRBV7-2; CDR3: ASSSLIGRSSPLH
J: TRBJ2-7; V: TRBV27; CDR3: ASSLTGQGGEQY
J: TRBJ2-3; V: TRBV27; CDR3: ASQLAGDYTDTQY
J: TRBJ2-7; V: TRBV29-1; CDR3: SVEVAYEQY
J: TRBJ1-2; V: TRBV7-2; CDR3: ASSSSGVTYGYT
J: TRBJ2-5; V: TRBV5-1; CDR3: ASSLGTGGETQY
J: TRBJ2-1; V: TRBV4-2; CDR3: ASSQVGGYNEQF
J: TRBJ1-1; V: TRBV18; CDR3: ASSPSGTGNTEAF
J: TRBJ2-4; V: TRBV2; CDR3: ASSEWQGKNIQY
J: TRBJ1-5; V: TRBV2; CDR3: ASSEARGGQPQH
J: TRBJ2-1; V: TRBV29-1; CDR3: SVGQNEQF
J: TRBJ1-1; V: TRBV16; CDR3: ASSQVLNTEAF
J: TRBJ2-3; V: TRBV11-1; CDR3: ASSPSEGVPADTQY
J: TRBJ2-1; V: TRBV7-2; CDR3: ASSSRSAGDVNEQF
J: TRBJ1-3; V: TRBV29-1; CDR3: SGIIGPTIY
J: TRBJ1-6; V: TRBV4-3; CDR3: ASSQVGTAGPLH
J: TRBJ1-5; V: TRBV30; CDR3: AWSGKSNQPQH
J: TRBJ1-1; V: TRBV25-1; CDR3: ARDNRLNTEAF
J: TRBJ2-1; V: TRBV6-5; CDR3: ASSRRDIPYNEQF
J: TRBJ1-2; V: TRBV11-2; CDR3: ASSLSGTGGYYGYT
J: TRBJ1-1; V: TRBV6-5; CDR3: ASSYWGAMNTEAF
J: TRBJ1-1; V: TRBV11-2; CDR3: ASSLEPEAEAF
J: TRBJ2-5; V: TRBV5-1; CDR3: ASSATGLQETQY
J: TRBJ2-2; V: TRBV9; CDR3: ASSVVDTGELF
J: TRBJ2-7; V: TRBV5-6; CDR3: ASSLTVSYEQY
J: TRBJ2-7; V: TRBV30; CDR3: AWTRLATYEQY
J: TRBJ1-2; V: TRBV5-1; CDR3: ASSLVAGSYGYT
J: TRBJ1-1; V: TRBV30; CDR3: AWTSYRGKESEAF
J: TRBJ2-3; V: TRBV2; CDR3: ASSLLVATDTQY
J: TRBJ2-3; V: TRBV4-1; CDR3: ASSQDGPRGSVRDTQY
J: TRBJ2-3; V: TRBV7-6; CDR3: ASSLQTSGGANTQY
J: TRBJ2-2; V: TRBV5-1; CDR3: ASSSLASTGELF
J: TRBJ2-6; V: TRBV6-5; CDR3: ASSYSSGANVLT
J: TRBJ2-5; V: TRBV2; CDR3: ASRDSGGASETQY
J: TRBJ2-1; V: TRBV29-1; CDR3: SVEGHRNDEQF
J: TRBJ2-7; V: TRBV7-2; CDR3: ASSFGGHRGSYEQY
J: TRBJ1-6; V: TRBV30; CDR3: AWSTTGVGNSPLH
J: TRBJ2-7; V: TRBV7-8; CDR3: ASSLGWPTTYEQY
J: TRBJ2-5; V: TRBV7-2; CDR3: ASSLAQIQETQY
J: TRBJ2-7; V: TRBV5-6; CDR3: ASSRFDSINSYEQY
J: TRBJ2-2; V: TRBV5-1; CDR3: ASSPQGANTGELF
J: TRBJ2-2; V: TRBV29-1; CDR3: SAIPTNTGELF
J: TRBJ2-1; V: TRBV29-1; CDR3: SVDNSPYNEQF
J: TRBJ2-2; V: TRBV5-1; CDR3: ASSLVYGSGELF
J: TRBJ1-6; V: TRBV14; CDR3: ASSPWPRSSYNSPLH